These T cell receptor beta chains were read from a single sample in a study of T cells in Graves' hyperthyroidism and ophthalmopathy. Each CDR3 protein is one row after TCRdb ran MiXCR on the multiplex PCR reads. The data hold roughly 500,000 distinct CDR3 sequences, with 35% to 55% observed a single time. The sequenced sample consisted of peripheral blood or thyroid tissue (not recorded which). The receptors stem from an adult woman with Graves' disease, either hyperthyroidism or ophthalmopathy (not recorded which). Each CDR3 is given with its conserved first and last residue. A D gene is named only where the DNA matches it firmly. Where a row states a size, it is once, few, many or the class of an expanded clone; other rows omit it.

J	D	size	V	CDR3	DNA
TRBJ1-1	.	.	TRBV10-1	CASSESINLNTEAFF	TGCGCCAGCAGTGAGTCGATTAATCTGAACACTGAAGCTTTCTTT
TRBJ2-6	.	.	TRBV7-9	CASSLEVHLGSGANVLTF	TGTGCCAGCAGCTTAGAGGTCCACCTAGGTTCTGGGGCCAACGTCCTGACTTTC
TRBJ1-1	.	many	TRBV20-1	CSADVWGAGTEAFF	TGCAGTGCTGACGTATGGGGCGCGGGAACTGAAGCTTTCTTT
TRBJ1-1	.	many	TRBV5-6	CASSLGSLTEAFF	TGTGCCAGCAGCTTAGGGTCTCTCACTGAAGCTTTCTTT
TRBJ2-7	.	many	TRBV4-1	CASSQGPRTYEQYF	TGCGCCAGCAGCCAGGGACCTCGTACCTACGAGCAGTACTTC
TRBJ2-5	.	many	TRBV11-2	CASSQGHTSNGETQYF	TGTGCCAGCAGCCAAGGACACACTTCTAATGGAGAGACCCAGTACTTC
TRBJ2-7	TRBD1	many	TRBV7-7	CASSTDRVHEQYF	TGTGCTAGCAGCACCGACAGGGTCCACGAGCAGTACTTC
TRBJ1-4	.	once	TRBV10-3	CAISTGTSYEKLFF	TGTGCCATCAGCACCGGGACTTCTTACGAAAAACTGTTTTTT
TRBJ2-7	.	.	TRBV5-1	CASSLVQAPYEQYF	TGCGCCAGCAGCTTGGTACAGGCTCCCTACGAGCAGTACTTC
TRBJ2-7	.	many	TRBV30	CAWSRSGPYEQYF	TGTGCCTGGAGTAGATCGGGCCCATACGAGCAGTACTTC
TRBJ2-6	.	many	TRBV5-1	CASSWRAGGSGANVLTF	TGCGCCAGCAGCTGGAGGGCTGGGGGTTCTGGGGCCAACGTCCTGACTTTC
TRBJ1-5	.	many	TRBV20-1	CSARAFQGQPQHF	TGCAGTGCTAGAGCCTTCCAAGGGCAGCCCCAGCATTTT
TRBJ2-7	.	.	TRBV10-3	CAISERGSRDGSYEQYF	TGTGCCATCAGTGAGCGCGGATCCCGGGACGGGTCCTACGAGCAGTACTTC
TRBJ2-6	TRBD2	.	TRBV20-1	CSARGMGLAGGPDGANVLTF	TGCAGTGCTAGAGGAATGGGACTAGCGGGAGGGCCGGATGGGGCCAACGTCCTGACTTTC
TRBJ2-7	.	.	TRBV28	CASSLVLGELHEQYF	TGTGCCAGCAGCTTAGTTCTGGGGGAATTGCACGAGCAGTACTTC
TRBJ1-4	.	.	TRBV15	CATSRAGSRVEYITNEKLFF	TGTGCCACCAGCAGGGCCGGTAGCAGGGTAGAATATATAACTAATGAAAAACTGTTTTTT
TRBJ2-5	TRBD2	many	TRBV20-1	CSARGLAGGVEETQYF	TGCAGTGCTAGAGGTCTAGCGGGAGGGGTCGAAGAGACCCAGTACTTC
TRBJ1-1	.	many	TRBV20-1	CSAIRVGNTEAFF	TGCAGTGCTATCAGGGTGGGAAACACTGAAGCTTTCTTT
TRBJ1-5	.	few	TRBV7-9	CASSSLSIGGSNQPQHF	TGTGCCAGCAGCTCCCTGTCGATAGGGGGGAGCAATCAGCCCCAGCATTTT
TRBJ2-2	TRBD2	many	TRBV20-1	CSARPAGSGGELFF	TGCAGTGCTCGACCAGCGGGAAGTGGAGGGGAGCTGTTTTTT
TRBJ2-7	.	many	TRBV20-1	CSARDFAYEQYF	TGCAGTGCCAGGGACTTCGCCTACGAGCAGTACTTC
TRBJ1-5	.	.	TRBV7-2	CASSPTRGIGQPQHF	TGTGCCAGCAGCCCAACAAGGGGGATCGGTCAGCCCCAGCATTTT
TRBJ2-5	.	.	TRBV11-2	CASSPQGALEETQYF	TGTGCCAGCAGTCCCCAGGGTGCTTTGGAAGAGACCCAGTACTTC
TRBJ1-2	.	many	TRBV6-1	CASSPTPSRSGYTF	TGTGCCAGCAGTCCTACACCCAGCAGGTCTGGCTACACCTTC
TRBJ1-2	TRBD1	many	TRBV2	CASRTGGSVEGYTF	TGTGCCAGCAGGACAGGGGGATCGGTGGAAGGCTACACCTTC
TRBJ2-7	.	many	TRBV27	CASSAQLMGEQYF	TGTGCCAGCAGTGCGCAACTAATGGGCGAGCAGTACTTC
TRBJ1-1	.	.	TRBV10-2	CASSDGGPLPEAFF	TGCGCCAGCAGTGACGGGGGCCCTCTCCCTGAAGCTTTCTTT
TRBJ2-5	.	.	TRBV7-9	CASSFWGVETQYF	TGTGCCAGCAGCTTTTGGGGGGTGGAGACCCAGTACTTC
TRBJ1-1	.	many	TRBV7-3	CASSLTASNTEAFF	TGTGCCAGCAGCTTAACAGCGTCGAACACTGAAGCTTTCTTT
TRBJ2-7	.	many	TRBV29-1	CSVGRDPYEQYF	TGCAGCGTTGGGAGGGACCCCTACGAGCAGTACTTC
TRBJ1-3	.	few	TRBV18	CASSPDLRNTIYF	TGTGCCAGCTCACCAGACCTTAGAAACACCATATATTTT
TRBJ2-5	TRBD1	many	TRBV28	CAVQGEETQYF	TGTGCCGTACAGGGGGAAGAGACCCAGTACTTC